These 22 T cell receptor beta chains share one sample of origin, sequenced in a study of cytomegalovirus exposure and HLA in healthy donors. The PCR used 60 Vbeta and 13 Jbeta primers. Assay used: immunoSEQ multiplex PCR; TCRdb lists only in-frame clones, some missing. The sample consists of about 82,000 clones, approximately 81% of them appearing once. The sequenced material came from PBMCs. These receptors came from a woman aged 45-65 years in good health and CMV-seropositive.

The chain links TRBV20-1 to TRBJ2-1; D gene ambiguous. Germline CDR1 and CDR2: DFQATT and SNEGSKA (reference sequence). The V and J ends lost 0 bases and 9 bases respectively, with 6 bases between them. The CDR3 is 11 residues long. CDR3 nucleotide sequence: TGCAGTGCTAGAGATCCCCGTGAGCAGTTCTTC. It encodes CSARDPREQFF.

V and J are TRBV29-1 and TRBJ2-5, with no clear D. CDR1 SQVTM and CDR2 ANQGSEA come from the germline V gene. V lost 4 bases to trimming and J lost 4 bases, with 13 bases between them. This CDR3 is 13 amino acids long. The CDR3 nucleotides are TGCAGCGTTGCCCCTGGCCCAATAGAGACCCAGTACTTC. Translation gives CSVAPGPIETQYF.

The gene calls are TRBV5-5 and TRBJ1-3, with 9 bases that match TRBD1. V was pared by 1 base and J by 1 base, with 6 bases of the junction left unmatched. Germline loops: CDR1 SGHKS, CDR2 YYEKEE (reference sequence). CDR3 length: 17 amino acids. CDR3 sequence reads: CASSLFRTGVSGNTIYF. The CDR3, as DNA: TGTGCCAGCAGCTTGTTTCGGACAGGGGTGTCTGGAAACACCATATATTTT.

The chain couples TRBV28 to TRBJ1-1; no clear D. The CDR3 contains 12 residues. V lost 3 bases and J lost 5, with 7 bases in between. Per germline, CDR1 MDHEN and CDR2 SYDVKM. The CDR3: CASSLLRTEAFF. In DNA, the CDR3 is TGTGCCAGCAGTTTGTTGAGGACTGAAGCTTTCTTT.

DNA of the CDR3: TGTGCCAGCAGCGAGGGACTACCGACGACCCAGTACTTC. Protein product: CASSEGLPTTQYF. V and J are TRBV9 and TRBJ2-5; TRBD2 agrees at 7 bases. This CDR3 spans 13 amino acids. Germline-derived CDR1 and CDR2 are SGDLS and YYNGEE. V trimming: 3 bases; J trimming: 7 bases; junction bases outside the gene matches: 6.

The chain couples TRBV19 to TRBJ1-5; TRBD1 matches at 8 bases. This CDR3 spans 17 amino acids. V trimming: 3 bases; J trimming: 1 base; junction bases outside the gene matches: 8. The germline V gene encodes CDR1 LNHDA and CDR2 SQIVND (reference sequence). CDR3 residues: CASSIYPGQGSNQPQHF. DNA for the CDR3: TGTGCCAGTAGTATTTACCCCGGACAGGGAAGCAATCAGCCCCAGCATTTT.

This chain connects TRBV18 to TRBJ2-5, with D possibly matching TRBD2 (5 bases). Germline CDR1 reads KGHSH; CDR2 reads LQKENI. The CDR3 is 13 residues long. V lost 5 bases, J lost 5 bases, and 12 bases lay in between. The DNA for the CDR3 is TGTGCCAGCTCATCCTTACGGGGTGAGACCCAGTACTTC. Protein: CASSSLRGETQYF.

This chain links TRBV7-9 with TRBJ2-3; D may be TRBD1 (9 bases). V lost 2 bases, J lost 1 base, and 22 bases lay in between. Germline CDR1 reads SEHNR; CDR2 reads FQNEAQ (reference sequence). CDR3 length: 19 residues. As DNA, the CDR3 is TGTGCCAGCAGCTTACGACAGGGGGTAGGAGCGGGGGGCACAGATACGCAGTATTTT. Translation gives CASSLRQGVGAGGTDTQYF.

This clone was seen more than once but under ten times. The chain links TRBV4-1 to TRBJ2-1, with TRBD2 matching over 7 bases. Unmatched junction bases numbered 16, after V lost 2 bases and J lost 9 bases. The CDR3 is 17 residues long. Germline V gives CDR1 MGHRA, CDR2 YSYEKL. CDR3 sequence (DNA): TGCGCCAGCAGCCAACCCACTATGGCGGGAGATTTGGGTGAGCAGTTCTTC. This encodes CASSQPTMAGDLGEQFF.

This chain joins TRBV18 and TRBJ2-1, with D perhaps matching TRBD1 (6 bases). The V and J ends lost 0 bases and 5 bases respectively, with 11 bases between them. CDR3 size: 15 residues. In germline, CDR1 is KGHSH, CDR2 LQKENI. The DNA of the CDR3 is TGTGCCAGCTCACCACCGGTTCCAGGGGACAATGAGCAGTTCTTC. Its translation: CASSPPVPGDNEQFF.

Regarding this clone: The junction and the germline gene differ at one end; a read error may be behind it. V usage is TRBV2 and J usage is TRBJ1-5; D is possibly TRBD1 (6 bases). Germline CDR1 is SNHLY and CDR2 is FYNNEI. The CDR3 sequence is 14 residues long. Here the CDR3 reads CASTDSDSNQPQHF. The CDR3, as DNA: TGTGCGAGCACGGACAGCGATAGCAATCAGCCCCAGCATTTT.

Written as DNA, the CDR3 is TGCGCCAGCAGCCTAATCGGAAAGGACAGGGGCACAGATACGCAGTATTTT. The encoded protein is CASSLIGKDRGTDTQYF. This chain uses TRBV4-1 with TRBJ2-3; 8 positions agree with TRBD1. J gave up 1 base and V 4 bases, and 10 bases lay outside the gene matches. This CDR3 is built from 17 residues. Germline loops: CDR1 MGHRA, CDR2 YSYEKL.

V is TRBV6-5 and J is TRBJ1-1; weak D call: TRBD1 (6 bases). Trimming stripped 8 bases from V and 1 base from J, with 11 bases between. The CDR3 is made up of 13 amino acids. Germline V gives CDR1 MNHEY, CDR2 SVGAGI. The CDR3 loop reads CASRAGANTEAFF. CDR3 bases: TGTGCCAGCCGCGCGGGGGCGAACACTGAAGCTTTCTTT.

This clone was seen a single time. DNA of the CDR3: TGTGCCAGCAGCTTTCCGGGAGGCCCCTACGAGCAGTACTTC. Amino acid sequence: CASSFPGGPYEQYF. This chain joins TRBV7-9 and TRBJ2-7; 7 positions agree with TRBD2. Germline V gene lookup returns CDR1 SEHNR and CDR2 FQNEAQ (reference sequence). CDR3 length: 14 residues. With V trimmed by 3 bases and J by 2 bases, 4 bases remained unmatched.

This sequence joins TRBV27 and TRBJ2-1; 9 bases line up with TRBD2. The J segment lost 5 bases and the V segment lost 3 bases, leaving 11 bases of the junction unmatched. CDR1 is MNHEY, CDR2 SMNVEV, per germline (reference sequence). The CDR3 is 17 residues long. CDR3 loop: CASSLLRASGKNNEQFF. The CDR3 DNA reads TGTGCCAGCAGTTTGTTAAGGGCTAGCGGGAAAAACAATGAGCAGTTCTTC.

The rearrangement links TRBV10-3 to TRBJ1-5; no clear D gene. The CDR3 sequence is 12 residues long. Germline CDR1 reads ENHRY; CDR2 reads SYGVKD. With 2 bases removed from V and 6 bases from J, the gap between germline ends came to 5 bases. Here the CDR3 reads CAISEGVQPQHF. As DNA, the CDR3 is TGTGCCATCAGTGAGGGAGTTCAGCCCCAGCATTTT.

The chain joins TRBV18 to TRBJ2-3, with TRBD2 matching over 9 bases. Germline CDR1 is KGHSH and CDR2 is LQKENI. Losses at the gene ends were 2 bases for V and 4 bases for J; bases not matched to a gene: 4. CDR3 length: 15 residues. This CDR3 reads CASSPMGLASDTQYF. The CDR3 nucleotides are TGTGCCAGCTCACCAATGGGACTAGCCTCAGATACGCAGTATTTT.

V usage is TRBV10-3 and J usage is TRBJ2-1; 9 bases agree with TRBD1. Germline V lookup: CDR1 ENHRY, CDR2 SYGVKD. With 2 bases clipped from V and 8 bases from J, the junction kept 13 bases outside the gene matches. This CDR3 has 17 amino acids. CDR3 region: CAISEVFLGTGGYEQFF. The CDR3 nucleotides are TGTGCCATCAGTGAGGTCTTTTTGGGAACAGGGGGCTATGAGCAGTTCTTC.

The genes are TRBV30 and TRBJ2-7; tentatively, D is TRBD1 (5 bases). Germline lookup yields CDR1 GTSNPN and CDR2 SVGIG (reference sequence). Trimming stripped 3 bases from V and 2 bases from J, with 11 bases between. CDR3 length: 13 residues. The CDR3 sequence: CAWRVAGTYEQYF. CDR3 sequence (DNA): TGTGCCTGGAGGGTGGCAGGGACCTACGAGCAGTACTTC. Full variable domain (outside the CDR3, taken from reference TRBV30 and TRBJ2-7): SQTIHQWPATLVQPVGSPLSLECTVEGTSNPNLYWYRQAAGRGLQLLFYSVGIGQISSEVPQNLSASRPQDRQFILSSKKLLLSDSGFYLCAWRVAGTYEQYFGPGTRLTVT.

In nucleotides, the CDR3 is TGTGCCAGTAGTATCGGTAGCGGGTCATACAATGAGCAGTTCTTC. It yields the protein CASSIGSGSYNEQFF. This chain uses TRBV19 with TRBJ2-1; 7 positions agree with TRBD2. The J segment lost 4 bases and the V segment lost 3 bases, leaving 6 bases of the junction unmatched. The CDR3 runs to 15 residues. The germline CDR1 and CDR2 sequences are LNHDA and SQIVND (reference sequence).

The rearrangement joins TRBV2 to TRBJ2-7; TRBD1 is a possible D gene (7 bases). Per the germline V gene, CDR1 is SNHLY and CDR2 is FYNNEI. This CDR3 contains 13 residues. The V end was cut by 8 bases, the J end by 6 bases, with 17 bases between. The CDR3 sequence is CASRQGEVGEQYF. CDR3 bases: TGTGCCAGCCGCCAGGGGGAGGTCGGCGAGCAGTACTTC.

Turning to this clone: The sample carries other DNA sequences with the same CDR3. This chain connects TRBV2 to TRBJ1-1; possible D gene TRBD1, 5 bases. The CDR3 has 14 residues. Germline CDR1 reads SNHLY; CDR2 reads FYNNEI. Trimming left V 4 bases short and J 4 bases short, with 13 bases between. The CDR3 here is CASSVYGGTTEAFF. The CDR3 DNA reads TGTGCCAGCAGTGTTTATGGGGGGACCACTGAAGCTTTCTTT.